The 28 T cell receptor beta chains presented below share a single source sample, sequenced in a study of blood T cell repertoires in COVID-19. Some clones are missing from TCRdb's copy, which holds only in-frame ones; the method was immunoSEQ multiplex PCR. The sample holds about 140,000 clones, 60% to 85% seen once. The sequenced material came from peripheral blood. These receptors were collected from a woman older than 75 with active or convalescent COVID-19.

This clone occurred a few times. The V and J genes are TRBV6-5 and TRBJ1-2, with 11 positions matching TRBD1. The J segment lost 4 bases and the V segment lost 6 bases, leaving 4 bases of the junction unmatched. Germline loops: CDR1 MNHEY, CDR2 SVGAGI. There are 14 residues in the CDR3. The CDR3 protein is CASRRTGGPYGYTF. The CDR3, as DNA: TGTGCCAGCAGGAGGACAGGGGGCCCCTATGGCTACACCTTC.

This clone occurred a few times. The J gene is TRBJ1-5, the V gene TRBV28; weak D call: TRBD1 (5 bases). CDR1 is MDHEN and CDR2 is SYDVKM in the germline V gene. The V and J ends lost 3 bases and 3 bases respectively, with 12 bases between them. The CDR3 totals 15 residues. In DNA, the CDR3 is TGTGCCAGCAGTTTGCCGACAGAAGTCAATCAGCCCCAGCATTTT. Encoded protein: CASSLPTEVNQPQHF.

J is TRBJ2-5 and V is TRBV19, with 7 bases matching TRBD2. Germline lookup yields CDR1 LNHDA and CDR2 SQIVND (reference sequence). CDR3 size: 15 residues. With V trimmed by 4 bases and J by 4 bases, 9 bases remained unmatched. The CDR3 reads CASSTVGGGGETQYF. CDR3 DNA: TGTGCCAGTAGTACCGTTGGGGGGGGAGGAGAGACCCAGTACTTC.

The V gene is TRBV24-1, the J gene TRBJ1-3; 7 bases agree with TRBD1. V shed 3 bases and J 0 bases; nucleotides not matched to a gene: 10. The germline CDR1 and CDR2 sequences are KGHDR and SFDVKD. This CDR3 region has 18 residues. The CDR3 reads CATSDTGTDKLSGNTIYF. Here the CDR3 DNA reads TGTGCCACCAGTGATACCGGGACAGACAAACTCTCTGGAAACACCATATATTTT.

This sequence joins TRBV5-1 and TRBJ2-5, with 10 bases aligning to TRBD2. The CDR3 length is 12 residues. V shed 7 bases and J 4 bases; nucleotides not matched to a gene: 1. Germline CDR1 and CDR2: SGHRS and YFSETQ. The CDR3 region is CASGTSAETQYF. In DNA form, the CDR3 reads TGCGCCAGCGGGACTAGCGCAGAGACCCAGTACTTC.

This clone was picked up a small number of times. The chain joins TRBV27 to TRBJ1-1, with 8 positions matching TRBD1. Germline CDR1 and CDR2: MNHEY and SMNVEV (reference sequence). This CDR3 contains 15 residues. V was clipped by 4 bases and J by 3 bases; unmatched bases: 7. The CDR3 spells CASSSQGAGDTEAFF. CDR3 coding DNA: TGTGCCAGCAGTTCGCAGGGGGCTGGAGACACTGAAGCTTTCTTT.

This clone was found a few times. This chain connects TRBV6-1 to TRBJ1-2; 8 bases are shared with TRBD1. CDR1 and CDR2 from the germline V gene are MNHNS and SASEGT. Trimming removed 3 bases from V and 2 bases from J; junction bases left unmatched: 5. The CDR3 is 15 amino acids. CDR3: CASSDGQGGNYGYTF. For the CDR3, the DNA is TGTGCCAGCAGTGACGGACAGGGTGGCAACTATGGCTACACCTTC.

This clone is a singleton in its sample. The chain links TRBV7-8 to TRBJ1-2; 8 bases fit TRBD1. V lost 4 bases, J lost 9 bases, and 13 bases stayed unmatched. The CDR3 spans 15 residues. CDR1 is SGHVS, CDR2 FQNEAQ, per germline. This chain's CDR3 is CASSSHLGQGFRYTF. CDR3 coding DNA: TGTGCCAGCAGCTCACACCTAGGACAGGGTTTTCGCTACACCTTC.

In this sample, this clone turned up a few times. The gene calls are TRBV5-4 and TRBJ2-1; TRBD1 might be the D (5 bases). The CDR3 sequence is 13 residues long. Looked up from germline, CDR1 is SGHNT and CDR2 is YYREEE (reference sequence). V gave up 5 bases and J gave up 7 bases, with 13 bases separating them. The CDR3 coding sequence is TGTGCCAGCAGTATTACCAGGGTTAATGAGCAGTTCTTC. It is translated as CASSITRVNEQFF.

This clone was recorded only once. The chain joins TRBV7-9 to TRBJ2-7; 8 bases match TRBD1. Germline CDR1 SEHNR, CDR2 FQNEAQ (reference sequence). J was trimmed by 5 bases and V by 3 bases; bases with no gene match: 9. The CDR3 runs 15 residues. CDR3 nucleotides: TGTGCCAGCAGCTTGGCCCGGACAGGGCTGGACGAGCAGTACTTC. This translates into CASSLARTGLDEQYF.

This clone came up once. The chain recombines TRBV27 with TRBJ2-5; 9 nucleotides agree with TRBD2. CDR3 length: 16 amino acids. CDR1 and CDR2 from the germline V gene are MNHEY and SMNVEV (reference sequence). The J segment lost 4 bases and the V segment lost 6 bases, leaving 12 bases of the junction unmatched. CDR3 protein: CASRQRGAWRGETQYF. The CDR3 region has the DNA TGTGCCAGCAGGCAGCGGGGGGCCTGGCGGGGAGAGACCCAGTACTTC.

This sequence joins TRBV25-1 and TRBJ2-6; TRBD2 aligns across 7 bases. The ends lost 4 bases at V and 1 base at J; junction bases unmatched: 4. CDR1 is MGHDK, CDR2 SYGVNS, per germline. The CDR3 consists of 16 residues. CDR3 nucleotides: TGTGCCAGCAGTGTATTCGGGGGGTCTGGGGCCAACGTCCTGACTTTC. Its translation: CASSVFGGSGANVLTF.

This clone was seen a single time. This chain uses TRBV2 with TRBJ1-2; D ambiguous. V was clipped by 11 bases and J by 4 bases, with 14 bases between them. This CDR3 spans 12 amino acids. Germline CDR1 reads SNHLY; CDR2 reads FYNNEI. This CDR3 reads CASLGGGYGYTF. CDR3 in DNA: TGTGCCTCGTTGGGAGGCGGCTATGGCTACACCTTC.

The V call is TRBV6-6, the J call TRBJ1-1; no firm D call. The CDR3 has 14 amino acids. Looked up from germline, CDR1 is MNHNY and CDR2 is SVGAGI (reference sequence). V was pared by 4 bases and J by 10 bases, with 19 bases between. CDR3 DNA sequence: TGTGCCAGCAGTTTAGGATTGGTAGAGGGTGGAGCTTTCTTT. This gives the protein CASSLGLVEGGAFF.

This clone was seen a handful of times. This chain links TRBV6-1 with TRBJ2-5; 13 bases are a match to TRBD2. This CDR3 has 19 amino acids. The germline V gene encodes CDR1 MNHNS and CDR2 SASEGT. V shed 4 bases, J shed 1 base, and the junction held 12 bases outside the gene matches. The CDR3 DNA follows: TGTGCCAGCAGTGGTCTGGGACTAGCGGGGAGAACTCCCCAAGAGACCCAGTACTTC. Residues: CASSGLGLAGRTPQETQYF.

This chain connects TRBV2 to TRBJ2-1; D is possibly TRBD1 (5 bases). This CDR3 is 17 amino acids long. Germline assignment: CDR1 SNHLY and CDR2 FYNNEI. Trimming removed 0 bases at V and 0 bases at J, with 12 bases between. The DNA of the CDR3 is TGTGCCAGCAGTGAAGCCCCAGGGTTAGGCTCCTACAATGAGCAGTTCTTC. This gives the protein CASSEAPGLGSYNEQFF.

CDR3 nucleotide sequence: TGTGCCAGCAGCTCCCCTAGCGGGCGAGACAATGAGCAGTTCTTC. Protein sequence: CASSSPSGRDNEQFF. The V call is TRBV11-2, the J call TRBJ2-1; 8 bases are a match to TRBD2. CDR1 and CDR2 from the germline V gene are SGHAT and FQNNGV. CDR3 length equals 15 residues. After removal of 4 bases from V and 5 bases from J, the junction contained 7 bases not matched to a gene.

This chain uses TRBV6-5 with TRBJ2-1, with 10 bases lining up with TRBD2. Germline assignment: CDR1 MNHEY and CDR2 SVGAGI. This CDR3 region has 15 residues. V dropped 6 bases and J dropped 4; count of bases not matched to a gene: 6. The CDR3 DNA reads as TGTGCCAGCAGGCTTACTAGCGGGGTTTACAATGAGCAGTTCTTC. It specifies CASRLTSGVYNEQFF.

This chain uses TRBV6-4 with TRBJ1-1; maybe TRBD1 (5 bases). Trimming removed 6 bases at V and 1 base at J, with 9 bases between. The CDR3 runs to 13 residues. Germline assignment: CDR1 MRHNA and CDR2 SNTAGT. The CDR3 loop is CASRSRENTEAFF. Here the CDR3 DNA reads TGTGCCAGCAGGAGCAGGGAGAACACTGAAGCTTTCTTT.

The chain combines TRBV7-2 with TRBJ2-3; possibly TRBD1 for D (6 bases). The CDR3 has 13 amino acids. Germline V gene sequence: CDR1 SGHTA, CDR2 FQGNSA. Trimming stripped 5 bases from V and 5 bases from J, with 11 bases between. CDR3 bases: TGTGCCAGCAGCGCCCAGACAGGAGATACGCAGTATTTT. Translation gives CASSAQTGDTQYF.

The rearrangement uses TRBV6-1 and TRBJ1-5; D remains ambiguous. V shed 2 bases and J shed 1 base, with 6 bases lying between them. The CDR3 totals 14 residues. Germline V gene sequence: CDR1 MNHNS, CDR2 SASEGT. In DNA form, the CDR3 reads TGTGCCAGCAGTGAATACGGGAGCAATCAGCCCCAGCATTTT. Protein product: CASSEYGSNQPQHF.

This clone was observed once. The CDR3 is CASASTGVNTEAFF. The CDR3 DNA is TGCGCCAGCGCCTCGACAGGGGTGAACACTGAAGCTTTCTTT. This chain connects TRBV5-1 to TRBJ1-1; 8 positions agree with TRBD1. This CDR3 is 14 amino acids long. The junction had 5 bases not matched to a gene; V was cut back by 7 bases and J by 0 bases. Looked up from germline, CDR1 is SGHRS and CDR2 is YFSETQ.

This chain joins TRBV7-2 and TRBJ1-4, with D maybe TRBD1 (5 bases). V was pared by 5 bases and J by 4 bases, with 11 bases between. Germline-derived CDR1 and CDR2 are SGHTA and FQGNSA. The CDR3 has 14 amino acids. The CDR3 loop is CASSLGLYNEKLFF. The CDR3 coding sequence is TGTGCCAGCAGCCTGGGACTATATAATGAAAAACTGTTTTTT.

The rearrangement uses TRBV10-2 and TRBJ1-1; the match to TRBD1 covers 8 bases. CDR1 and CDR2 from the germline V gene are WSHSY and SAAADI. This CDR3 comprises 15 residues. Trimming took 1 base from V and 1 from J; bases not matched to a gene: 2. Here the CDR3 DNA reads TGCGCCAGCAGTGAGTGGGGGACAGGGAACACTGAAGCTTTCTTT. Translated, it gives CASSEWGTGNTEAFF.

The CDR3 spells CASSFLAGETDTQYF. The CDR3 coding sequence is TGCGCCAGCAGCTTCCTAGCGGGGGAGACAGATACGCAGTATTTT. V and J are TRBV5-1 and TRBJ2-3; 10 nucleotides agree with TRBD2. J lost 3 bases, V lost 2 bases, and 3 bases had no gene match. Germline V gene data show CDR1 as SGHRS and CDR2 as YFSETQ. This CDR3 spans 15 amino acids.

The V call is TRBV27, the J call TRBJ2-6; D not resolved. Trimming shortened V by 1 base and J by 1 base, and 8 bases separated the two germline ends. Per the germline V gene, CDR1 is MNHEY and CDR2 is SMNVEV (reference sequence). This CDR3 is built from 16 residues. The chain's CDR3 is CASSLWWASGANVLTF. Here the CDR3 DNA reads TGTGCCAGCAGTTTATGGTGGGCTTCTGGGGCCAACGTCCTGACTTTC.

J is TRBJ1-5 and V is TRBV19; 7 bases map to TRBD1. The CDR3 length is 15 residues. Germline CDR1 and CDR2: LNHDA and SQIVND (reference sequence). Germline trimming cut 4 bases from V and 5 bases from J; bases unmatched to any gene: 8. Here the CDR3 DNA reads TGTGCCAGTAGTAGGACACAGGGGTGGGATCAGCCCCAGCATTTT. Protein product: CASSRTQGWDQPQHF.

This chain joins TRBV19 and TRBJ1-2; 7 nucleotides match TRBD1. CDR3 length: 14 amino acids. CDR1 is LNHDA, CDR2 SQIVND, per germline (reference sequence). With 4 bases clipped from V and 4 bases from J, the junction kept 6 bases outside the gene matches. CDR3 DNA sequence: TGTGCCAGTAGTAAGCAACAGGGGCCCTATGGCTACACCTTC. This gives the protein CASSKQQGPYGYTF.